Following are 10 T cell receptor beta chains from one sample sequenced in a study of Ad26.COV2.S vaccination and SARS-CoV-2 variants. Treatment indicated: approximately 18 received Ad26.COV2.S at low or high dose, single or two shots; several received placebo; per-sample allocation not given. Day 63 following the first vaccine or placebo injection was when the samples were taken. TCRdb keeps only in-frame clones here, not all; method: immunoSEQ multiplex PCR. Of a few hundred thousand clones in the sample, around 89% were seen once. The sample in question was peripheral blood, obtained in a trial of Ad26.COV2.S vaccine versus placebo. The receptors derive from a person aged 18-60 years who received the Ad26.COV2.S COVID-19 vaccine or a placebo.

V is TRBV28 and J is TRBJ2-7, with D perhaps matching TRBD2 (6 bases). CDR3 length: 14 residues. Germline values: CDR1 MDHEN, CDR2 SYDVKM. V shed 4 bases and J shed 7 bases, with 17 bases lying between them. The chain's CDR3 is CASSSAGRGTEQYF. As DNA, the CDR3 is TGTGCCAGCAGTTCCGCGGGACGGGGAACAGAGCAGTACTTC.

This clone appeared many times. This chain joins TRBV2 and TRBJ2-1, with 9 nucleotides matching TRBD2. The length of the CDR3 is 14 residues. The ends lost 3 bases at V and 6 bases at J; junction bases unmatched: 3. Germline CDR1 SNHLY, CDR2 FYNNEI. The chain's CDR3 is CASSEREGLNEQFF. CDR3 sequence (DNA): TGTGCCAGCAGTGAGCGGGAGGGCCTCAATGAGCAGTTCTTC.

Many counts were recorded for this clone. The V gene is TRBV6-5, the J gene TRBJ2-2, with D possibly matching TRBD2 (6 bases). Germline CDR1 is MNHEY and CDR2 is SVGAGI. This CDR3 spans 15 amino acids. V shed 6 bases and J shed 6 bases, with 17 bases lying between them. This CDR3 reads CASRDGGWEAGELFF. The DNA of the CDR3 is TGTGCCAGCAGAGATGGCGGGTGGGAGGCCGGGGAGCTGTTTTTT.

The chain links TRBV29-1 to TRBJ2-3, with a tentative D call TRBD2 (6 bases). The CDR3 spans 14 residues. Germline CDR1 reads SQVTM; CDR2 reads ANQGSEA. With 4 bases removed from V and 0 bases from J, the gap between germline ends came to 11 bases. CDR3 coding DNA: TGCAGCGTTGGAAGGGACTTGAGCACAGATACGCAGTATTTT. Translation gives CSVGRDLSTDTQYF.

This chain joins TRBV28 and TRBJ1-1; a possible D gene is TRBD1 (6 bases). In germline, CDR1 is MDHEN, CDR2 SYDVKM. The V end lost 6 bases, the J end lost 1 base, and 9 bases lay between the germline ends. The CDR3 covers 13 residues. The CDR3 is CASRKTGNTEAFF. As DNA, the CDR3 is TGTGCCAGCAGGAAGACAGGGAACACTGAAGCTTTCTTT.

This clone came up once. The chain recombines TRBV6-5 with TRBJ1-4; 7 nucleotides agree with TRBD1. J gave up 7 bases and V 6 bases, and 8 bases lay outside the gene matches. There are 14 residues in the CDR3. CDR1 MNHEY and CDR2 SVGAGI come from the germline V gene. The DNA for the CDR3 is TGTGCCAGCAGAGGGGACAGTTGGATTGAAAAACTGTTTTTT. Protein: CASRGDSWIEKLFF.

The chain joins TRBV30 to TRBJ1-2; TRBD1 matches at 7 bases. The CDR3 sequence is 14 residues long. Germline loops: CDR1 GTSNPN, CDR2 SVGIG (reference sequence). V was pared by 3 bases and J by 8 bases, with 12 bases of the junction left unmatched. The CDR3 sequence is CAWSVSTGISGYTF. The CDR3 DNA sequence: TGTGCCTGGAGCGTTTCGACAGGGATCTCCGGCTACACCTTC.

In nucleotides, the CDR3 is TGTGCCAGCAGTTTTTCCACCAGGGCTTTCTTT. It codes for CASSFSTRAFF. The chain uses TRBV12-3 or TRBV12-4 and TRBJ1-1; D is unclear. The CDR3 sequence is 11 residues long. V dropped 3 bases and J dropped 11 bases, with 10 bases sitting between them.

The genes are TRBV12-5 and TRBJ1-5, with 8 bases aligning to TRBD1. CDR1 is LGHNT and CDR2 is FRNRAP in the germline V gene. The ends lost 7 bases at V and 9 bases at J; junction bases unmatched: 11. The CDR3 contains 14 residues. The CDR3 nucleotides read TGTGCTAGTGCCCTCTCAGGGGGCTATGGGCCCCAGCATTTT. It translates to CASALSGGYGPQHF.

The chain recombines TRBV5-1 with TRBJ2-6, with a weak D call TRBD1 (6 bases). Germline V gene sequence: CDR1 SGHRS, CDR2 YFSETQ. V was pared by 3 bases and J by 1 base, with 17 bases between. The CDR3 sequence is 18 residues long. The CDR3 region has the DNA TGCGCCAGCAGCTACGCCGGGACAACCTTTTCTGGGGCCAACGTCCTGACTTTC. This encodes CASSYAGTTFSGANVLTF.